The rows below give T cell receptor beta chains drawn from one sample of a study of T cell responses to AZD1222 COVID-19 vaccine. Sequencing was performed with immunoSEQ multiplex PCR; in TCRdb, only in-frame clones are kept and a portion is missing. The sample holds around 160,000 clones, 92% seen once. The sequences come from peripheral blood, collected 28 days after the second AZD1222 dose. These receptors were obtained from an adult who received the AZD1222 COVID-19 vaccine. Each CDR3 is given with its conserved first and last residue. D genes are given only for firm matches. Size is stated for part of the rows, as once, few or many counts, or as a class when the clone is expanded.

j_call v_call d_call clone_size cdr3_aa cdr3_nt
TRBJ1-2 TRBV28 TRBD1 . CASSLDRGKGYTF TGTGCCAGCAGTTTAGACAGGGGGAAGGGCTACACCTTC
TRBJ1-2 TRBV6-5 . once CASSYGADYGYTF TGTGCCAGCAGTTACGGGGCAGACTATGGCTACACCTTC
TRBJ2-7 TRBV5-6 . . CASSLGEAEQYF TGTGCCAGCAGCTTGGGGGAGGCCGAGCAGTACTTC
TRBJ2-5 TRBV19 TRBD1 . CASRRTGAEETQYF TGTGCCAGTAGACGGACAGGGGCGGAGGAGACCCAGTACTTC
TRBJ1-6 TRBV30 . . CAWSGTNSPLHF TGTGCCTGGAGTGGGACGAATTCACCCCTCCACTTT
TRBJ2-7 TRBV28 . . CASRSSGTDSYEQYF TGTGCCAGCAGATCCTCAGGGACTGACTCCTACGAGCAGTACTTC
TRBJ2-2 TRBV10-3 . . CAISERAGTGELFF TGTGCCATCAGTGAGCGGGCTGGCACCGGGGAGCTGTTTTTT
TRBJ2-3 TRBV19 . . CASSIVSFGSTTDTQYF TGTGCCAGTAGTATAGTGTCCTTCGGTTCCACCACAGATACGCAGTATTTT
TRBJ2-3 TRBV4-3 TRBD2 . CASSQDVGGTDTQYF TGCGCCAGCAGCCAAGATGTGGGAGGGACAGATACGCAGTATTTT
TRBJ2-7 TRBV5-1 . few CASSLASAKYEQYF TGCGCCAGCAGCTTGGCGTCAGCGAAGTACGAGCAGTACTTC
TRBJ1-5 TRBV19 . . CASSIGRGYSNQPQHF TGTGCCAGTAGTATAGGGAGGGGTTATAGCAATCAGCCCCAGCATTTT
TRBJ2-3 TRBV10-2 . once CASSDPFGSVGTDTQYF TGCGCCAGCAGTGACCCGTTCGGGAGTGTGGGCACAGATACGCAGTATTTT
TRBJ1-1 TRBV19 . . CASSIDRVNTEAFF TGTGCCAGTAGTATAGACAGGGTGAACACTGAAGCTTTCTTT
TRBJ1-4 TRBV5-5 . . CASSLDPGLGGGKLFF TGTGCCAGCAGCTTGGACCCGGGACTCGGGGGGGGAAAACTGTTTTTT
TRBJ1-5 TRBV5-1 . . CASSPHGQNNQPQHF TGCGCCAGCAGCCCTCACGGACAGAACAATCAGCCCCAGCATTTT
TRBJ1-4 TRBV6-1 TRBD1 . CASSGGQGAWATNEKLFF TGTGCCAGCAGTGGGGGACAGGGGGCTTGGGCAACTAATGAAAAACTGTTTTTT
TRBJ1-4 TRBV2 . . CASRGDELNEKLFF TGTGCCAGCCGCGGCGATGAACTGAATGAAAAACTGTTTTTT
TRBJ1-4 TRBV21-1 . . CASRTTGHHEKLFF TGTGCCAGCAGGACTACGGGACATCATGAAAAACTGTTTTTT
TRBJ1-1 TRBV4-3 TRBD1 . CASSHTGVNTEAFF TGCGCCAGCAGCCATACAGGGGTGAACACTGAAGCTTTCTTT
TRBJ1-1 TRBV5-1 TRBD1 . CASSLPPGQGALNTEAFF TGCGCCAGCAGCCTACCCCCGGGACAGGGGGCTCTCAACACTGAAGCTTTCTTT
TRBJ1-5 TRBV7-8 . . CASSFAGNQPQHF TGTGCCAGCAGCTTCGCAGGGAATCAGCCCCAGCATTTT
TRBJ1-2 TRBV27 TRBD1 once CASSFGGPDRGHSGYTF TGTGCCAGCAGTTTCGGGGGCCCGGACAGGGGGCATAGTGGCTACACCTTC
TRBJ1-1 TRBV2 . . CATMNTEAFF TGTGCCACAATGAACACTGAAGCTTTCTTT
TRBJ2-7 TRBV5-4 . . CASSLIGYSPYEQYF TGTGCCAGCAGCCTGATCGGGTACAGTCCCTACGAGCAGTACTTC
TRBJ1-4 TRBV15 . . CATSRDQGPYNEKLFF TGTGCCACCAGCAGAGATCAAGGGCCTTATAATGAAAAACTGTTTTTT
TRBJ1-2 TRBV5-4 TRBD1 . CASRSDHPGQAGLSYGYTF TGTGCCAGCAGATCTGACCACCCGGGACAGGCGGGCCTTTCCTATGGCTACACCTTC
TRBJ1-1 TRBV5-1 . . CASSGRHGGNTEAFF TGCGCCAGCAGCGGTCGACATGGGGGGAACACTGAAGCTTTCTTT
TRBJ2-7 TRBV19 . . CASSSRTGQSFYEQYF TGTGCCAGTAGTAGCCGGACCGGACAGTCCTTCTACGAGCAGTACTTC
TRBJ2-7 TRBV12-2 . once CASRLVPYEQYF TGTGCAAGTCGCTTAGTCCCCTACGAGCAGTACTTC
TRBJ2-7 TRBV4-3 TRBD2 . CASSQDGLAGHQSSYEQYF TGCGCCAGCAGCCAAGATGGGCTAGCGGGGCATCAGAGCTCCTACGAGCAGTACTTC
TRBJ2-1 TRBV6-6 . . CASSLRGSYNEQFF TGTGCCAGCAGTCTAAGGGGTAGCTACAATGAGCAGTTCTTC
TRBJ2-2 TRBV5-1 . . CASSPRGAAGELFF TGCGCCAGCAGCCCCCGGGGGGCCGCCGGGGAGCTGTTTTTT
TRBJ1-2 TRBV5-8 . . CASSFGGGSYGYTF TGTGCCAGCAGCTTTGGGGGAGGGAGCTATGGCTACACCTTC
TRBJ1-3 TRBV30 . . CAWSVTQGGNTIYF TGTGCCTGGAGTGTAACCCAGGGTGGAAACACCATATATTTT
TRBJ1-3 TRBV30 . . CAWGGGYSGNTIYF TGTGCCTGGGGGGGCGGATACTCTGGAAACACCATATATTTT
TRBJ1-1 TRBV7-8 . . CASSWQPGRDTEAFF TGTGCCAGCAGCTGGCAACCCGGGAGGGACACTGAAGCTTTCTTT
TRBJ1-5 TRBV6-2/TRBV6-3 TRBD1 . CASSPGGLGQPQHF TGTGCCAGCAGTCCAGGGGGCTTGGGTCAGCCCCAGCATTTT
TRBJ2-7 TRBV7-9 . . CASSHIGDRFYEQYF TGTGCCAGCAGCCACATAGGGGACCGTTTCTACGAGCAGTACTTC
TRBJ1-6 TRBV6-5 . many CASSPNRDSPLHF TGTGCCAGCAGTCCGAACAGGGATTCACCCCTCCACTTT
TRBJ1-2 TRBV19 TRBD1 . CASTSGDRTNYGYTF TGTGCCAGTACATCTGGGGACAGAACTAACTATGGCTACACCTTC
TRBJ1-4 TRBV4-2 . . CASRTTLPPEGNNEKLFF TGTGCCAGCAGGACAACCCTACCTCCGGAAGGGAATAATGAAAAACTGTTTTTT
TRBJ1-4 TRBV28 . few CATSGGRVDEKLFF TGTGCCACATCTGGGGGACGGGTGGATGAAAAACTGTTTTTT
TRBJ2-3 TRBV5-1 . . CASSLEDTQYF TGCGCCAGCAGCTTGGAAGATACGCAGTATTTT
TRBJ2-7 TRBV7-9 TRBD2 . CASSLGRAVAGGNSEQYF TGTGCCAGCAGCTTAGGGAGGGCAGTAGCGGGGGGCAATTCCGAGCAGTACTTC
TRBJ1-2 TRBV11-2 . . CASNTGTSGYTF TGTGCCAGCAACACCGGGACCTCTGGCTACACCTTC
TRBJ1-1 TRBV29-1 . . CSVEGGPNTEAFF TGCAGCGTTGAAGGGGGGCCAAACACTGAAGCTTTCTTT
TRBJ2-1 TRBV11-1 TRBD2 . CASSYGLAGGYGEQFF TGTGCCAGCAGCTACGGACTAGCGGGAGGATATGGTGAGCAGTTCTTC
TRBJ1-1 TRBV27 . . CASGQSVTEAFF TGTGCCAGCGGCCAAAGTGTTACTGAAGCTTTCTTT